This is a list of T cell receptor beta chains from one sample in a study of blood T cell repertoires in COVID-19. TCRdb's copy holds only in-frame clones and misses some; the assay was immunoSEQ multiplex PCR. Among 120,000 to 150,000 clones listed, under 80% were seen once. The specimen sequenced was peripheral blood. These receptors were obtained from a man in his 60s with acute or convalescent COVID-19. Each CDR3 is given with its conserved first and last residue. D genes are given only for firm matches. The size entry is marked missing in some rows and otherwise reads once, few, many or a size class.

.	TRBJ2-2	TRBD1	TRBV30	CAWSGGQYTGELFF	TGTGCCTGGAGTGGGGGACAGTACACCGGGGAGCTGTTTTTT
.	TRBJ2-3	TRBD2	TRBV24-1	CATSLAGSTDTQYF	TGTGCCACGTCGCTAGCGGGAAGCACAGATACGCAGTATTTT
.	TRBJ2-1	.	TRBV10-2	CASIPGVTYNEQFF	TGCGCCAGCATCCCGGGTGTAACCTACAATGAGCAGTTCTTC
.	TRBJ2-7	.	TRBV6-2/TRBV6-3	CASSRDPSGGYEQYF	TGTGCCAGCAGCCGAGACCCTAGTGGCGGCTACGAGCAGTACTTC
few	TRBJ1-1	TRBD1	TRBV11-2	CASSLEPDRSAFF	TGTGCCAGCAGCTTAGAGCCGGACAGGTCCGCTTTCTTT
few	TRBJ1-1	.	TRBV2	CASSPTWGPEEAFF	TGTGCCAGCAGTCCCACGTGGGGCCCCGAAGAAGCTTTCTTT
many	TRBJ2-3	.	TRBV30	CAWSIRGTSTDTQYF	TGTGCCTGGAGTATAAGGGGCACTAGCACAGATACGCAGTATTTT
once	TRBJ2-3	TRBD1	TRBV7-3	CASSESGGQGWDTQYF	TGTGCCAGCAGCGAATCAGGGGGCCAGGGTTGGGATACGCAGTATTTT
once	TRBJ2-2	TRBD2	TRBV7-3	CASSKAGTSGYTGELFF	TGTGCCAGCAGCAAAGCCGGGACTAGCGGTTATACCGGGGAGCTGTTTTTT
.	TRBJ2-5	TRBD2	TRBV5-6	CASSSGLAGADQETQYF	TGTGCCAGCAGCTCAGGACTAGCGGGAGCGGACCAAGAGACCCAGTACTTC
.	TRBJ1-5	.	TRBV2	CASSEIGGSGQPQHF	TGTGCCAGCAGTGAAATTGGAGGGTCGGGTCAGCCCCAGCATTTT
once	TRBJ1-5	TRBD1	TRBV5-3	CARSLKGTDSNQPQHF	TGTGCCAGAAGCTTGAAAGGGACAGATAGCAATCAGCCCCAGCATTTT
.	TRBJ1-5	.	TRBV19	CASSIDDRWAYQPQHF	TGTGCCAGTAGTATAGATGACAGGTGGGCCTATCAGCCCCAGCATTTT
few	TRBJ1-6	TRBD1	TRBV18	CASSRLTDREGSPLHF	TGTGCCAGCTCACGATTAACGGACAGGGAGGGTTCACCCCTCCACTTT
.	TRBJ1-2	TRBD1	TRBV6-5	CASTRGEQERYTF	TGTGCCAGCACCAGGGGGGAACAGGAGCGCTACACCTTC
.	TRBJ2-7	.	TRBV3-1/TRBV3-2	CASSPRIGQSGIYEQYF	TGTGCCAGCAGCCCGAGAATTGGACAGTCAGGGATTTACGAGCAGTACTTC
.	TRBJ2-7	.	TRBV7-2	CASRQSYEQYF	TGTGCCAGCAGACAGTCGTACGAGCAGTACTTC
.	TRBJ2-5	TRBD2	TRBV7-9	CAGGGAETQYF	TGTGCTGGGGGGGGAGCAGAGACCCAGTACTTC
.	TRBJ2-7	.	TRBV2	CASSGQGGYEQYF	TGTGCCAGCAGTGGGCAGGGGGGCTACGAGCAGTACTTC
many	TRBJ2-7	.	TRBV6-5	CASSRVTQGIGKQYF	TGTGCCAGCAGCCGAGTTACACAGGGAATCGGGAAGCAGTACTTC
.	TRBJ2-5	.	TRBV2	CASRRGSGETQYF	TGTGCCAGCAGACGGGGGTCGGGGGAGACCCAGTACTTC
.	TRBJ1-5	.	TRBV6-4	CASSFRVREDQPQHF	TGTGCCAGCAGTTTTCGAGTGAGGGAGGATCAGCCCCAGCATTTT
.	TRBJ2-5	TRBD2	TRBV11-2	CASSLDSSGARTQYF	TGTGCCAGCAGCTTAGATTCTAGCGGGGCCCGGACCCAGTACTTC
few	TRBJ2-3	.	TRBV7-3	CASSQQGSTDTQYF	TGTGCCAGCAGTCAACAGGGAAGCACAGATACGCAGTATTTT
.	TRBJ2-3	TRBD2	TRBV11-2	CASSFGSGRAIRGDTQYF	TGTGCCAGCAGCTTTGGAAGCGGGAGGGCTATTAGGGGAGATACGCAGTATTTT
.	TRBJ2-4	.	TRBV3-1/TRBV3-2	CASSQVYLAKNIQYF	TGTGCCAGCAGCCAAGTTTATCTAGCCAAAAACATTCAGTACTTC
.	TRBJ2-3	.	TRBV5-1	CASSPGLTSTDTQYF	TGCGCCAGCAGCCCCGGACTTACTAGCACAGATACGCAGTATTTT
.	TRBJ2-1	.	TRBV20-1	CSASSASNNEQFF	TGCAGTGCTAGTTCGGCTAGCAACAATGAGCAGTTCTTC
.	TRBJ1-4	.	TRBV7-9	CASSIPGQGNEKLFF	TGTGCCAGCAGCATCCCGGGACAAGGAAATGAAAAACTGTTTTTT
few	TRBJ1-6	TRBD1	TRBV3-1/TRBV3-2	CASSPYPATGPNSPLHF	TGTGCCAGCAGCCCCTACCCAGCGACAGGGCCTAATTCACCCCTCCACTTT
few	TRBJ2-7	TRBD2	TRBV7-2	CASSLAASGGYEQYF	TGTGCCAGCAGCTTAGCGGCTAGCGGGGGGTACGAGCAGTACTTC
.	TRBJ1-2	TRBD1	TRBV19	CASSEDRGYYGYTF	TGTGCCAGTAGTGAAGACAGGGGGTACTATGGCTACACCTTC
.	TRBJ1-2	.	TRBV28	CASNPTGNYGYTF	TGTGCCAGCAACCCGACAGGCAATTATGGCTACACCTTC
.	TRBJ2-7	.	TRBV6-1	CASSDRAGKSYEQYF	TGTGCCAGCAGTGATAGGGCAGGGAAATCCTACGAGCAGTACTTC
few	TRBJ2-3	TRBD2	TRBV11-2	CASSLRLAGGQGSDTQYF	TGTGCCAGCAGTTTACGACTAGCGGGAGGGCAAGGGTCAGATACGCAGTATTTT
.	TRBJ2-4	TRBD1	TRBV28	CASSPQGASAKNIQYF	TGTGCCAGCAGTCCACAGGGGGCTTCGGCCAAAAACATTCAGTACTTC
.	TRBJ2-7	TRBD2	TRBV2	CASSELGGLAGSKQYF	TGTGCCAGCAGTGAATTGGGGGGACTAGCGGGATCCAAGCAGTACTTC
.	TRBJ1-1	.	TRBV6-2/TRBV6-3	CASSYPGLFMNTEAFF	TGTGCCAGCAGTTACCCCGGACTGTTCATGAACACTGAAGCTTTCTTT
.	TRBJ1-5	.	TRBV11-2	CASSLDRGSNQPQHF	TGTGCCAGCAGCTTGGACAGAGGTAGCAATCAGCCCCAGCATTTT
.	TRBJ1-2	.	TRBV27	CASSTLSGGYTF	TGTGCCAGCAGTACCCTTTCGGGAGGCTACACCTTC
once	TRBJ2-7	.	TRBV6-1	CASSEGWDITYEQYF	TGTGCCAGCAGTGAAGGGTGGGACATCACCTACGAGCAGTACTTC
.	TRBJ1-3	.	TRBV18	CASSPDSRNTIYF	TGTGCCAGCTCACCAGACAGCCGAAACACCATATATTTT
.	TRBJ2-1	.	TRBV9	CASSVRRSSYNEQFF	TGTGCCAGCAGCGTACGTAGAAGCTCCTACAATGAGCAGTTCTTC
few	TRBJ1-5	TRBD1	TRBV7-8	CASSLRQGPLQPQHF	TGTGCCAGCAGCCTTAGACAGGGCCCCCTTCAGCCCCAGCATTTT
.	TRBJ1-2	TRBD1	TRBV28	CASSRDRGLKEYGYTF	TGTGCCAGCAGTCGGGACAGGGGGCTGAAAGAATATGGCTACACCTTC
.	TRBJ1-6	.	TRBV28	CASSPPRGPLHF	TGTGCCAGCAGTCCCCCCCGGGGGCCCCTCCACTTT
.	TRBJ1-6	.	TRBV3-1/TRBV3-2	CASSTIGTSNSPLHF	TGTGCCAGCAGTACCATTGGGACTTCTAATTCACCCCTCCACTTT
.	TRBJ2-7	TRBD1	TRBV29-1	CSVEKQGARREQYF	TGCAGCGTTGAAAAGCAGGGGGCGCGTCGCGAGCAGTACTTC
.	TRBJ2-7	TRBD2	TRBV3-1/TRBV3-2	CASSQDGLAGISYEQYF	TGTGCCAGCAGCCAAGATGGACTAGCGGGGATCTCCTACGAGCAGTACTTC
.	TRBJ2-3	TRBD2	TRBV5-1	CASSWRETGMQYF	TGCGCCAGCAGCTGGCGGGAGACGGGCATGCAGTATTTT
.	TRBJ2-7	.	TRBV25-1	CASSPRLDPYEQYF	TGTGCCAGCAGTCCCAGACTAGATCCCTACGAGCAGTACTTC
.	TRBJ1-3	.	TRBV3-1/TRBV3-2	CASSLQYSGNTIYF	TGTGCCAGCAGCCTACAGTACTCTGGAAACACCATATATTTT
.	TRBJ2-3	TRBD1	TRBV5-8	CASSQSYRGGTDTQYF	TGTGCCAGCAGCCAAAGTTACAGGGGTGGCACAGATACGCAGTATTTT
few	TRBJ2-1	TRBD2	TRBV7-8	CASSVSGGPYNEQFF	TGTGCCAGCAGCGTTAGCGGGGGGCCCTACAATGAGCAGTTCTTC